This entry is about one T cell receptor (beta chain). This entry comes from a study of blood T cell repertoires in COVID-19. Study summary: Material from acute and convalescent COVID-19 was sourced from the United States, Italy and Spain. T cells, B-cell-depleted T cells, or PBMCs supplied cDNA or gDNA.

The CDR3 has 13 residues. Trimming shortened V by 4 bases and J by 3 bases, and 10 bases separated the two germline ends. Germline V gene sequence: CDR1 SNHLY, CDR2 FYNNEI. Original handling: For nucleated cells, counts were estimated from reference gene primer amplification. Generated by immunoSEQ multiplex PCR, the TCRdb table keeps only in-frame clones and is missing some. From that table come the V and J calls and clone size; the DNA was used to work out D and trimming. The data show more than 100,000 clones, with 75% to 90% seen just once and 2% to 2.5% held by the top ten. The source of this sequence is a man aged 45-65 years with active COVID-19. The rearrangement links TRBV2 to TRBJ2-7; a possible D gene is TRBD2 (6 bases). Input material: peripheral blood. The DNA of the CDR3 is TGTGCCAGCAGTGTGCGGGGTCTCTACGAGCAGTACTTC. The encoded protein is CASSVRGLYEQYF.